This T cell receptor beta chain is drawn from a study of cytomegalovirus exposure and HLA in healthy donors. The PCR employed 60 Vbeta primers together with 13 Jbeta primers. Profiled with immunoSEQ multiplex PCR; TCRdb holds only in-frame clones, not every one. The table shows 150,000 or so clones, with roughly 76% occurring only once. About this clone: What it binds is not known.

The V gene end was trimmed by 2 bases and the J gene end by 4 bases; junction bases not matched to a gene: 7. The CDR3 totals 16 residues. Germline-derived CDR1 and CDR2 are SGHNT and YYREEE (reference sequence). Study results and caveats: TCR beta sequences reportedly predicted most subjects' HLA-A and HLA-B alleles accurately.

This clonotype was obtained from a woman younger than 35 in good health and CMV-seropositive. Material: PBMCs. The chain couples TRBV5-4 to TRBJ2-5; 11 bases agree with TRBD2. CDR3 in DNA: TGTGCCAGCAGCTTACATAGCGGGGGGGCCCCAGAGACCCAGTACTTC. This codes for CASSLHSGGAPETQYF.